This TCR beta chain was profiled in a study of shared clonotypes between healthy human individuals. The authors ran the assay at deep level. Here immunoSEQ multiplex PCR was the method, and the copy in TCRdb shows in-frame clones only, minus some. The sample records roughly 2 million clones, almost 96% being singletons. Overall study findings and caveats: Against clonotypes common to all four donors, non-shared ones had lower generation probabilities. Rarefaction showed sorted-subset sequencing was incomplete despite large depth.

This clone was detected only once. As yet, its antigen is unknown. Other DNA sequences from this sample encode an identical CDR3 as well. Sample: naive CD4+ T cells sorted from blood. Subset reported: CD45RA+ positively selected. The receptor was isolated from a young man in good health.

CDR3 region: CASSLGGPYEQYF. The CDR3 bases are TGTGCCAGCAGCTTGGGGGGACCCTACGAGCAGTACTTC. The genes are TRBV7-9 and TRBJ2-7; D is perhaps TRBD2 (6 bases). The CDR3 length is 13 residues. Germline V gene lookup returns CDR1 SEHNR and CDR2 FQNEAQ (reference sequence). V was cut by 3 bases and J by 2 bases, with 8 bases left in between.